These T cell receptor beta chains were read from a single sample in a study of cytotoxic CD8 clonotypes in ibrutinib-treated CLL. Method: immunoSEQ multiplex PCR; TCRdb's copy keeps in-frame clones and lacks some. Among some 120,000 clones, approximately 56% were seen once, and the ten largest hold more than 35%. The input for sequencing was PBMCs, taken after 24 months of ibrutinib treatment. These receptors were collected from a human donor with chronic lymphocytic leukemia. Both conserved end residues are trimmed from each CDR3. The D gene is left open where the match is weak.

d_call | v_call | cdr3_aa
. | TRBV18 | ASSPGGNQPQH
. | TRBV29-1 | SVGGGSYEQY
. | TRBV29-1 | SVDAGEGYT
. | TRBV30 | AANLRETHGYT
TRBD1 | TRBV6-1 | ASSGRTGGGRNQPQH
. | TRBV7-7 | ASSFSGNTGELF
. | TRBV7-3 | ASSLMGQGNSPLH
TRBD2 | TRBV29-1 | SVETLAGETQY
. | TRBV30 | AWNQGSSYNEQF
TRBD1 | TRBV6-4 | ASKDRILERTGCEKLF
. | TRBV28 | ASTMGREQF
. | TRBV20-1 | SARQPQPQH
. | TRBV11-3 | ASSPTQGGTEAF
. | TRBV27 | ASSDFIDSSGNTIY
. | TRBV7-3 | ASSWLGGGAGKKDTQY
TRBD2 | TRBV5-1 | ASSLDGTSDEDTQY
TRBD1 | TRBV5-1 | ASSPTGGDYGYT
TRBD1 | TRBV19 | ASSQGASTEAF
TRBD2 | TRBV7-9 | ASSFRLAGGDTQY
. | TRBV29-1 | SVGNFGTGELF
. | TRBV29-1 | SVWGQGNTGELF
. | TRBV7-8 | ASSLDADLKLF
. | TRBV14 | ASSQDWAGEQY
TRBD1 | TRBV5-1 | ASSPRTGEAQETQY
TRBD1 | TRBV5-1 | ASSSPGGAPEDTQY
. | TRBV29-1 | SVGQPNQPQH
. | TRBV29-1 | SVGAGAGGELF
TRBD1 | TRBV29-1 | SVGEGAREKLF